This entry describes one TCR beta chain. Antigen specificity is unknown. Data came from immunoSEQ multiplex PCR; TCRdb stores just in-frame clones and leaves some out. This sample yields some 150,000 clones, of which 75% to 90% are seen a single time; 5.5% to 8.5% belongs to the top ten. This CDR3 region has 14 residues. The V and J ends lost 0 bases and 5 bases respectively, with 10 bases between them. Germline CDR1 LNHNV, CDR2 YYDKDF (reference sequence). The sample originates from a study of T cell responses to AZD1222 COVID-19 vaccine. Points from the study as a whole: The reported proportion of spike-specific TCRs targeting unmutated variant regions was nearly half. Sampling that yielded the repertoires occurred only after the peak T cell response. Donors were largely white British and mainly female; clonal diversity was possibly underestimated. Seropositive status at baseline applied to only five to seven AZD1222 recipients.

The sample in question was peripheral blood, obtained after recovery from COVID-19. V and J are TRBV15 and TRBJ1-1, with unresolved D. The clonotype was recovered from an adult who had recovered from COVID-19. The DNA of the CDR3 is TGTGCCACCAGCAGAGATCTGGGAGGAACTGAAGCTTTCTTT. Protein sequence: CATSRDLGGTEAFF.